One sample yielded the 11 T cell receptor beta chains listed below, sequenced in a study of vaccination and CD4 T cells after COVID-19. Time point denoted: late sampling 161 to 241 days after vaccination in a few convalescent patients. Treatment here: approximately nine-day PBMC culture with coronavirus spike peptide pools or control peptides (ViraFEST assay). No cognate antigen is known for these TCRs. Cultured CD4+ T cell DNA underwent sequencing with the Oncomine TCR Beta short-read assay. MiXCR, run by TCRdb on the PCR reads, gives a single entry per CDR3 protein. This table holds around 15,000 distinct CDR3 sequences, roughly 54% found once. The sequencing used CD4+ T cells from blood, cultured in vitro, collected about 7 months after SARS-CoV-2 vaccination. All receptors come from a human donor who had recovered from COVID-19.

V is TRBV20-1 and J is TRBJ1-5; D gene uncertain. V was trimmed by 6 bases and J by 1 base, leaving 7 bases between them. This CDR3 has 12 amino acids. The V gene's germline CDR1 is DFQATT and CDR2 SNEGSKA (reference sequence). In DNA form, the CDR3 reads TGCAGTGCCCGAGGCAGCAATCAGCCCCAGCATTTT. Protein sequence: CSARGSNQPQHF.

The chain recombines TRBV20-1 with TRBJ2-1, with TRBD2 matching 8 bases. The germline gives CDR1 DFQATT, CDR2 SNEGSKA (reference sequence). This CDR3 has 15 residues. The V and J ends lost 6 bases and 0 bases, in that order; junction bases with no gene match: 7. CDR3 nucleotide sequence: TGCAGTGCGGAAACTAGCGGCGCCTCCTACAATGAGCAGTTCTTC. Translated, it gives CSAETSGASYNEQFF.

J is TRBJ2-5 and V is TRBV20-1; 12 bases are shared with TRBD2. With 6 bases clipped from V and 2 bases from J, the junction kept 16 bases outside the gene matches. Germline V gives CDR1 DFQATT, CDR2 SNEGSKA (reference sequence). This CDR3 is 18 amino acids long. CDR3 coding DNA: TGCAGTGCCACACAAATAGGGCTAGCGGGGGGGAGGCAAGAGACCCAGTACTTC. It codes for CSATQIGLAGGRQETQYF.

This clonotype came up a few times. This chain links TRBV20-1 with TRBJ2-5; D is unresolved. Germline V CDR1 and CDR2: DFQATT, SNEGSKA (reference sequence). The CDR3 sequence is 12 residues long. V was trimmed by 3 bases and J by 4 bases, leaving 9 bases between them. The CDR3 DNA is TGCAGTGCTAGGCAGACCGGAGAGACCCAGTACTTC. As protein: CSARQTGETQYF.

J is TRBJ2-1 and V is TRBV20-1, with TRBD2 identical over 8 bases. Germline V lookup: CDR1 DFQATT, CDR2 SNEGSKA (reference sequence). V gave up 8 bases and J gave up 8 bases; unmatched junction bases: 14. The CDR3 is 14 amino acids. CDR3 DNA: TGCAGTCTCCGCTTCAAGCGGGAGTCTTATGAGCAGTTCTTC. Translated: CSLRFKRESYEQFF.

This chain links TRBV10-3 with TRBJ2-7, with unresolved D. Trimming pared 6 bases from V and 7 bases from J, leaving 13 bases between. The CDR3 length is 12 residues. Germline V gene sequence: CDR1 ENHRY, CDR2 SYGVKD. The CDR3 sequence is CAISRLAREQYF. The CDR3 nucleotides are TGTGCCATCAGCCGACTGGCGCGAGAGCAGTACTTC.

This clonotype qualifies as medium-sized. This chain joins TRBV19 and TRBJ1-1, with a tentative D call TRBD1 (6 bases). This CDR3 has 12 amino acids. Trimming left V 4 bases short and J 11 bases short, with 14 bases between. Germline V CDR1 and CDR2: LNHDA, SQIVND (reference sequence). The CDR3 DNA reads as TGTGCCAGTAGTAACGGGAGGGGGTATGCTTTCTTT. Translating gives CASSNGRGYAFF.

V and J are TRBV2 and TRBJ1-2; the match to TRBD1 covers 10 bases. The CDR3 is made up of 13 amino acids. The V gene end was trimmed by 7 bases and the J gene end by 6 bases; junction bases not matched to a gene: 5. CDR1 SNHLY and CDR2 FYNNEI come from the germline V gene. CDR3 in amino acids: CASIRQGANGYTF. The CDR3 coding sequence is TGTGCCAGCATCAGACAGGGGGCGAATGGCTACACCTTC. The full variable domain, completed using reference TRBV2 and TRBJ1-2, is EPEVTQTPSHQVTQMGQEVILRCVPISNHLYFYWYRQILGQKVEFLVSFYNNEISEKSEIFDDQFSVERPDGSNFTLKIRSTKLEDSAMYFCASIRQGANGYTFGSGTRLTVV.

This clonotype was observed a single time. The chain couples TRBV11-3 to TRBJ2-7, with 13 nucleotides matching TRBD2. This CDR3 comprises 14 residues. J gave up 8 bases and V 1 base, and 2 bases lay outside the gene matches. In germline, CDR1 is SGHNT, CDR2 YENEEA. CDR3 amino acids: CASSLGGLAGKQYF. CDR3 DNA sequence: TGTGCCAGCAGCTTAGGGGGACTAGCGGGGAAGCAGTACTTC.

This chain joins TRBV6-1 and TRBJ1-5, with a tentative D call TRBD1 (6 bases). Trimming left V 10 bases short and J 4 bases short, with 14 bases between. Germline assignment: CDR1 MNHNS and CDR2 SASEGT. This CDR3 spans 13 amino acids. The CDR3 spells CATRDTQNQPQHF. CDR3 nucleotide sequence: TGTGCCACCCGGGACACCCAAAATCAGCCCCAGCATTTT.

J is TRBJ2-5 and V is TRBV2; maybe TRBD1 (6 bases). The CDR3 is 14 amino acids. Trimming took off 5 bases at V and 5 bases at J, with 15 bases between the two ends. Germline V lookup: CDR1 SNHLY, CDR2 FYNNEI. This CDR3 reads CASSQGSVGETQYF. CDR3 in DNA: TGTGCCAGCAGTCAGGGGTCCGTTGGTGAGACCCAGTACTTC.